This T cell receptor (beta chain) originates from a study of blood T cell repertoires in COVID-19 (dated by TCRdb to the early 2020s). For the wider study: Samples from collaborators originated in the United States, Italy and Spain and spanned both the acute and convalescent phases of COVID-19. The prospective study material was composed of cDNA or gDNA derived from T cells, B-cell-depleted T cells, or PBMCs. Subjects who had been exposed to COVID-19, were actively infected with it, or had recovered from it provided the deeply sampled blood TCRbeta repertoires that made up the dataset. The repertoires were released in a freely available public database meant as a resource for research on the immune response to SARS-CoV-2. Samples were obtained from the ongoing ImmuneRACE study (first 160 participants) and from 1,000 to 1,500 subjects provided by 6 global collaborators. A de-identified subject ID, COVID-19 status, age in years and sex were almost always included in the sample metadata. Where available, HLA class I and class II types were taken from metadata supplied by the sample provider and were not determined by assay-based typing.

The immunoSEQ Assay, a bias-controlled multiplex PCR, was used to amplify TCRbeta CDR3 regions from genomic DNA. Per the source publication's procedure: The number of nucleated cells in each sample was estimated by amplification of reference gene primers within the assay. Sequence reads were collapsed and filtered to measure the absolute abundance of every unique TCRbeta CDR3 rearrangement. For each sample, productive Simpson clonality was calculated as the square root of Simpson's diversity index over productive rearrangements. In its TCRdb copy, this immuneACCESS table keeps in-frame sequences only and misses some clones. Where compared with another copy, unresolved V genes explain less than half of these, and the others have no known cause. The V and J calls and clone size come from that table; D and trimming were worked out from the DNA. The sample table records approximately 70,000 clones; 91% of these occur just once. The ten most abundant clones make up 2% to 3% of the sample.

In Seattle, one collaborating source enrolled patients while the infection was active and tracked those patients longitudinally over the course of disease. The collaborating institutions used their own protocols to collect whole blood in K2EDTA tubes. For TCRbeta analysis, collaborators shipped samples as frozen whole blood, isolated PBMCs, or DNA extracted from either of those sample types. The germline V gene gives CDR1 as SQVTM and CDR2 as ANQGSEA. From cysteine to phenylalanine, the CDR3 is 12 amino acids long. Kept here is only the CDR3 DNA, which spans 36 bases and is read in frame from base 1. Relative to germline, V is 5 bases shorter and J is 2 bases shorter, with 10 bases between their ends. Broad study findings and their caveats: The quantity of clinical and demographic metadata differed by source and by participant and was supplied without curation.

On this clone: This receptor's antigen is unknown. No quality values exist for individual bases; no much larger clone is one base distant.

The chain is assembled from TRBV29-1 and TRBJ2-7; TRBD1 is possibly the D segment (6 matching bases). Sequencing was performed on peripheral blood. The sequence derives from a man aged 50-60 years with COVID-19, enrolled during active disease. The CDR3 corresponds to CSVRQDTYEQYF. The DNA reads as follows: TGCAGCGTTCGACAGGATACCTACGAGCAGTACTTC.